This TCR beta chain was recovered during a study of vaccination and CD4 T cells after COVID-19. Whole-study context: Overlapping spike peptides of SARS-CoV-2, HCoV-NL63, HCoV-OC43 and HCoV-229E stimulated the cells. Cultures designated as controls were supplied with a CEFX pool, an HIV-1 Nef pool, or no peptide.

As for treatment: approximately nine-day PBMC culture with coronavirus spike peptide pools or control peptides (ViraFEST assay). Half-medium replacement with fresh IL-2 medium took place on days 3 and 7. Germline CDR1 is SGHDN and CDR2 is FVKESK. Trimming stripped 0 bases from V and 7 bases from J, with 12 bases between. The CDR3 has 14 amino acids. With the Oncomine TCR Beta short-read assay, DNA from cultured CD4+ T cells was sequenced. TCRdb reprocessed the PCR reads via MiXCR and lists one record per CDR3 protein. The data show under 20,000 distinct CDR3 sequences, 23% seen once. As concerns this clonotype: Its specificity is not known.

The specimen sequenced was cultured CD4+ T cells from blood. This sequence originates from a human donor with COVID-19. V is TRBV14 and J is TRBJ1-2; D is possibly TRBD1 (5 bases). The CDR3 DNA reads as TGTGCCAGCAGCCAAGATCTAGGGACTGGTGGCTACACCTTC. It specifies CASSQDLGTGGYTF.